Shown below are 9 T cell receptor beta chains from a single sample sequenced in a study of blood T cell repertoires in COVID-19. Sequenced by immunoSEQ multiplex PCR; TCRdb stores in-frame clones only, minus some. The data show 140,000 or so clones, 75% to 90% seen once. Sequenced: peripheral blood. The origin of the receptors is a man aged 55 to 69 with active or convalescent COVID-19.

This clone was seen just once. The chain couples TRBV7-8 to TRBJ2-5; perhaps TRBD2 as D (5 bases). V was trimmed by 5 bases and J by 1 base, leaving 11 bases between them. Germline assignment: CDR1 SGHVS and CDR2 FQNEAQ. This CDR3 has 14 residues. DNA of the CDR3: TGTGCCAGCAGCATCCCAGCGGTCCAAGAGACCCAGTACTTC. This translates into CASSIPAVQETQYF. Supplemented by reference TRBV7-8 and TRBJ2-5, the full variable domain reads GAGVSQSPRYKVAKRGQDVALRCDPISGHVSLFWYQQALGQGPEFLTYFQNEAQLDKSGLPSDRFFAERPEGSVSTLKIQRTQQEDSAVYLCASSIPAVQETQYFGPGTRLLVL.

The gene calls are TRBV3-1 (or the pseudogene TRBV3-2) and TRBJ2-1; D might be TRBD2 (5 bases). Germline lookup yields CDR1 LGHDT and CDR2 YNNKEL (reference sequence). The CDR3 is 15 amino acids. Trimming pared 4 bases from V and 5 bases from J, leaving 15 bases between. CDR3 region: CASSLELTKDNEQFF. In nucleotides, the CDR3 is TGTGCCAGCAGCCTCGAGTTGACTAAGGACAATGAGCAGTTCTTC.

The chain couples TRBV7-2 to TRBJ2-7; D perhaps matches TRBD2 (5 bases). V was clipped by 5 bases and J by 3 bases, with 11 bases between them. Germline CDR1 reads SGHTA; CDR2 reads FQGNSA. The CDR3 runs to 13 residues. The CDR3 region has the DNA TGTGCCAGCAGCAGAACTAGGGACTACGAGCAGTACTTC. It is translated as CASSRTRDYEQYF.

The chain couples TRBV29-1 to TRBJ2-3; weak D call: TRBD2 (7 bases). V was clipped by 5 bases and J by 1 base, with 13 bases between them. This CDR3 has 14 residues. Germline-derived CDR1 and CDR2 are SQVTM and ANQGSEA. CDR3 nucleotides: TGCAGCGTTCGCGGGGGCCGGGGCACAGATACGCAGTATTTT. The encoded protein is CSVRGGRGTDTQYF.

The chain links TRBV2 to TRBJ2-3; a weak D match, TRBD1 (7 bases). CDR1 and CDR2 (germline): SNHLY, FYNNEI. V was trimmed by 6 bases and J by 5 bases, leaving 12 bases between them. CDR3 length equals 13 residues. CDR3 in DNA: TGTGCCAGCAGAGGGGGCGGGAAAGATACGCAGTATTTT. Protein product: CASRGGGKDTQYF.

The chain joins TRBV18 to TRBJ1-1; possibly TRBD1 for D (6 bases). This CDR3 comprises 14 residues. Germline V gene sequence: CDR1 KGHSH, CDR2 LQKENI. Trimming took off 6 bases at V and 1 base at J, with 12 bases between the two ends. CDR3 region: CASSYQGPNTEAFF. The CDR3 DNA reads TGTGCCAGCTCGTACCAGGGGCCGAACACTGAAGCTTTCTTT.

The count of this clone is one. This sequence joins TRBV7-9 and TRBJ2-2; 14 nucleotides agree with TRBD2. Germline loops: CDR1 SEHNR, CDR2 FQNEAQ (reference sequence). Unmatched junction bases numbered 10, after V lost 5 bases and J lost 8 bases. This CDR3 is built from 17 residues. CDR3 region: CASSRGLAGAAKGELFF. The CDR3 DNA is TGTGCCAGCAGCCGGGGACTAGCGGGAGCCGCTAAGGGGGAGCTGTTTTTT.

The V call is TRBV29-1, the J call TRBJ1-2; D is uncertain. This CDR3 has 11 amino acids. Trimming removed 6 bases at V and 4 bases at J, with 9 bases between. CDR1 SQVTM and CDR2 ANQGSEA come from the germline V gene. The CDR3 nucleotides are TGCAGCGTCGCGGGAACCTATGGCTACACCTTC. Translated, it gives CSVAGTYGYTF. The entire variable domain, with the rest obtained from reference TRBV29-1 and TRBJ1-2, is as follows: SAVISQKPSRDICQRGTSLTIQCQVDSQVTMMFWYRQQPGQSLTLIATANQGSEATYESGFVIDKFPISRPNLTFSTLTVSNMSPEDSSIYLCSVAGTYGYTFGSGTRLTVV.

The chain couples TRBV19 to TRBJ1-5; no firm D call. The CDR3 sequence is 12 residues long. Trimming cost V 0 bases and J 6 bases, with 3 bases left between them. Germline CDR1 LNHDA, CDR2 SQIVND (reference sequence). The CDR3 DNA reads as TGTGCCAGTAGTATAGAGCGTCAGCCCCAGCATTTT. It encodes CASSIERQPQHF.